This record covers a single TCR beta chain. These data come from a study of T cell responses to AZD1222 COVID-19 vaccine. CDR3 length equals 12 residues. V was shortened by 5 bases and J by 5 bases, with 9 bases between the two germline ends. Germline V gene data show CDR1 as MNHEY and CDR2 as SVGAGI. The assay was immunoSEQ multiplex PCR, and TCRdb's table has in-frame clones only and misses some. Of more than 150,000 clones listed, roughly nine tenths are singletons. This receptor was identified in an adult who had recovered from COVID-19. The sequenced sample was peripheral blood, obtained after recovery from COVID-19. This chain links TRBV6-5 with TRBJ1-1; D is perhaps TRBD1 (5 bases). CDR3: CASSPGGTEAFF. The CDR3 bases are TGTGCCAGCAGTCCCGGGGGAACTGAAGCTTTCTTT.